This passage covers 25 T cell receptor beta chains from one sample sequenced in a study of T cells in Graves' hyperthyroidism and ophthalmopathy. RNA transcripts provided the source from which TCR beta CDR3 regions were amplified. An initial round of RT-PCR targeting the TCR CDR3 relied on the HTBI primer set. TCRdb passed the multiplex PCR reads through MiXCR, listing each CDR3 protein once. The table includes some 300,000 distinct CDR3 sequences, 10% to 15% detected once. Sample: blood. Receptor source: a woman aged 25 to 39 with Graves' hyperthyroidism that later progressed to Graves' ophthalmopathy.

This clonotype came up many times. The V and J genes are TRBV27 and TRBJ2-7; D perhaps matches TRBD2 (5 bases). This CDR3 has 15 amino acids. V was trimmed by 6 bases and J by 3 bases, leaving 18 bases between them. Germline-derived CDR1 and CDR2 are MNHEY and SMNVEV (reference sequence). The CDR3 DNA is TGTGCCAGCAGCCTCCTGAGCGGACTTGTCTACGAGCAGTACTTC. Translated, it gives CASSLLSGLVYEQYF.

V is TRBV15 and J is TRBJ2-6; maybe TRBD2 (5 bases). Germline lookup yields CDR1 LNHNV and CDR2 YYDKDF (reference sequence). Trimming pared 3 bases from V and 1 base from J, leaving 16 bases between. The CDR3 is 18 residues long. Written as DNA, the CDR3 is TGTGCCACCAGCAGGTCTCCCGGGGTGGGGTCTGGGGCCAACGTCCTGACTTTC. Translation gives CATSRSPGVGSGANVLTF.

This clonotype was counted only a few times. The chain is built from TRBV7-2 and TRBJ2-2; TRBD1 matches at 10 bases. V dropped 4 bases and J dropped 6; count of bases not matched to a gene: 2. CDR1 and CDR2 from the germline V gene are SGHTA and FQGNSA. The CDR3 spans 14 residues. CDR3 coding DNA: TGTGCCAGCAGCTCGACAGGGGGCCCCGGGGAGCTGTTTTTT. The encoded protein is CASSSTGGPGELFF.

The J gene is TRBJ2-5, the V gene TRBV5-1; D tentatively reads TRBD1 or TRBD2 (5 bases each). V shed 4 bases and J shed 2 bases, with 12 bases lying between them. Germline values: CDR1 SGHRS, CDR2 YFSETQ. The CDR3 length is 14 residues. CDR3: CASSRGTKQETQYF. The CDR3 region has the DNA TGCGCCAGCAGCCGTGGGACCAAACAAGAGACCCAGTACTTC.

This clonotype was seen many times. The rearrangement links TRBV7-8 to TRBJ2-5; a possible D gene is TRBD2 (6 bases). Germline values: CDR1 SGHVS, CDR2 FQNEAQ. The V and J ends lost 1 base and 1 base respectively, with 13 bases between them. The CDR3 has 16 amino acids. The CDR3 is CASSLVGGGGQETQYF. The CDR3 DNA is TGTGCCAGCAGCTTAGTTGGGGGAGGCGGCCAAGAGACCCAGTACTTC. Full variable domain (remainder filled in from reference TRBV7-8 and TRBJ2-5): GAGVSQSPRYKVAKRGQDVALRCDPISGHVSLFWYQQALGQGPEFLTYFQNEAQLDKSGLPSDRFFAERPEGSVSTLKIQRTQQEDSAVYLCASSLVGGGGQETQYFGPGTRLLVL.

This clonotype was observed a handful of times. The chain combines TRBV4-2 with TRBJ2-2; D gene unclear. V was trimmed by 0 bases and J by 6 bases, leaving 8 bases between them. The germline V gene has CDR1 LGHNA and CDR2 YNFKEQ. The CDR3 sequence is 14 residues long. The CDR3 DNA sequence: TGTGCCAGCAGCCAAGATTTAGGTCCCGGGGAGCTGTTTTTT. This gives the protein CASSQDLGPGELFF.

J is TRBJ1-6 and V is TRBV13, with TRBD1 matching over 7 bases. V shed 3 bases and J 0 bases; nucleotides not matched to a gene: 14. The CDR3 extends over 20 amino acids. The germline gives CDR1 PRHDT, CDR2 FYEKMQ (reference sequence). This CDR3 is CASSLVAYPGGGSYNSPLHF. The CDR3 coding sequence is TGTGCCAGCAGCTTGGTAGCTTATCCAGGGGGAGGCTCCTATAATTCACCCCTCCACTTT.

Here the CDR3 reads CASSYSRTGGETQYF. DNA of the CDR3: TGTGCCAGCAGTTACTCTAGGACAGGGGGAGAGACCCAGTACTTC. The chain recombines TRBV6-6 with TRBJ2-5; 10 nucleotides match TRBD1. V lost 0 bases and J lost 4; bases outside the gene matches: 2. Germline-derived CDR1 and CDR2 are MNHNY and SVGAGI (reference sequence). The CDR3 has 15 amino acids.

This clonotype was counted ten times or more. The chain has TRBV6-1 and TRBJ1-1; D ambiguous. In germline, CDR1 is MNHNS, CDR2 SASEGT. This CDR3 is built from 15 residues. V was cut by 2 bases and J by 0 bases, with 10 bases left in between. The CDR3 loop is CASSESNGLNTEAFF. The CDR3, as DNA: TGTGCCAGCAGTGAATCCAATGGTTTGAACACTGAAGCTTTCTTT.

This clonotype was picked up many times. The chain has TRBV6-2 or TRBV6-3 and TRBJ1-4, with D unclear. From germline, CDR1 is MNHEY and CDR2 SVGEGT. Trimming removed 8 bases at V and 0 bases at J, with 13 bases between. CDR3 length: 15 residues. CDR3 coding DNA: TGTGCCAGCGTCAGCGGGAGGGCAACTAATGAAAAACTGTTTTTT. This codes for CASVSGRATNEKLFF.

This sequence joins TRBV7-2 and TRBJ2-1; 11 nucleotides align to TRBD2. From germline, CDR1 is SGHTA and CDR2 FQGNSA. V was pared by 5 bases and J by 8 bases, with 14 bases of the junction left unmatched. The CDR3 spans 17 residues. CDR3 sequence reads: CASSAPLTSGVRDEQFF. CDR3 coding DNA: TGTGCCAGCAGCGCACCCCTGACTAGCGGGGTTAGAGATGAGCAGTTCTTC.

In this sample, this clonotype turned up a few times. The V call is TRBV28, the J call TRBJ2-3, with TRBD2 identical over 16 bases. The CDR3 covers 17 residues. Germline V gene sequence: CDR1 MDHEN, CDR2 SYDVKM. V dropped 0 bases and J dropped 5; count of bases not matched to a gene: 2. CDR3 sequence reads: CASSLWGTSGGGDTQYF. As DNA, the CDR3 is TGTGCCAGCAGTTTATGGGGGACTAGCGGGGGGGGAGATACGCAGTATTTT. Supplemented by reference TRBV28 and TRBJ2-3, the full variable domain reads DVKVTQSSRYLVKRTGEKVFLECVQDMDHENMFWYRQDPGLGLRLIYFSYDVKMKEKGDIPEGYSVSREKKERFSLILESASTNQTSMYLCASSLWGTSGGGDTQYFGPGTRLTVL.

This clonotype has a count of ten or more. The chain employs TRBV28 and TRBJ2-6; D remains unclear. Trimming pared 4 bases from V and 2 bases from J, leaving 12 bases between. This CDR3 is 16 amino acids long. Per the germline V gene, CDR1 is MDHEN and CDR2 is SYDVKM. The CDR3 DNA reads TGTGCCAGCAGTTCTAAGGGAAGGACTGGGGCCAACGTCCTGACTTTC. Protein sequence: CASSSKGRTGANVLTF.

This clonotype was seen repeatedly, ten times or more. The DNA for the CDR3 is TGTGCCAGCAGCATCCGGGGATTGGGAGAGACCCAGTACTTC. This sequence encodes CASSIRGLGETQYF. The chain joins TRBV7-8 to TRBJ2-5; TRBD2 might be the D (5 bases). CDR3 length: 14 amino acids. Trimming shortened V by 5 bases and J by 4 bases, and 14 bases separated the two germline ends. Germline CDR1 and CDR2: SGHVS and FQNEAQ.

This clonotype was picked up many times. The chain has TRBV7-6 and TRBJ2-1; TRBD2 might be the D (5 bases). This CDR3 has 16 amino acids. The V end was cut by 3 bases, the J end by 5 bases, with 17 bases between. CDR1 is SGHVS and CDR2 is FNYEAQ in the germline V gene. CDR3 amino acids: CASSLGEAIDHNEQFF. The DNA of the CDR3 is TGTGCCAGCAGCTTGGGAGAGGCCATCGATCACAATGAGCAGTTCTTC. Looking up the rest from reference TRBV7-6 and TRBJ2-1 gives the full variable domain: GAGVSQSPRYKVTKRGQDVALRCDPISGHVSLYWYRQALGQGPEFLTYFNYEAQQDKSGLPNDRFSAERPEGSISTLTIQRTEQRDSAMYRCASSLGEAIDHNEQFFGPGTRLTVL.

This clonotype was observed a few times. The V call is TRBV20-1, the J call TRBJ1-6; TRBD1 agrees at 7 bases. There are 17 residues in the CDR3. Trimming took 4 bases from V and 4 from J; bases not matched to a gene: 13. Germline values: CDR1 DFQATT, CDR2 SNEGSKA (reference sequence). CDR3 coding DNA: TGCAGTGCTACGCTCAAAGGACAGGACCCTTATAATTCACCCCTCCACTTT. Translating it yields CSATLKGQDPYNSPLHF.

This clonotype was observed many times. This rearrangement joins TRBV28 to TRBJ2-1, with a weak D call TRBD2 (6 bases). The length of the CDR3 is 15 residues. Trimming cost V 4 bases and J 5 bases, with 15 bases left between them. Germline assignment: CDR1 MDHEN and CDR2 SYDVKM. The DNA for the CDR3 is TGTGCCAGCAGTTCGCCCTCGGGAGTTAACAATGAGCAGTTCTTC. Amino acids: CASSSPSGVNNEQFF.

This chain joins TRBV6-1 and TRBJ1-5; D gene unclear. The germline CDR1 and CDR2 sequences are MNHNS and SASEGT. V lost 8 bases and J 2 bases, leaving 16 bases between the germline ends. This CDR3 has 15 amino acids. The CDR3 protein is CASVEADGGNQPQHF. CDR3 DNA: TGTGCCAGCGTGGAGGCGGATGGGGGCAATCAGCCCCAGCATTTT.

This clonotype came up many times. The chain combines TRBV18 with TRBJ2-2; 8 bases align to TRBD2. The CDR3 totals 15 residues. Germline CDR1 and CDR2: KGHSH and LQKENI. The junction had 4 bases not matched to a gene; V was cut back by 2 bases and J by 5 bases. The CDR3 protein is CASSPAASGTGELFF. In DNA form, the CDR3 reads TGTGCCAGCTCACCAGCTGCTAGCGGGACCGGGGAGCTGTTTTTT.

This clonotype was found many times. The germline gene is not matched at one end of the junction; a read error may be the cause. The chain combines TRBV6-2 or TRBV6-3 with TRBJ1-2; 8 nucleotides match TRBD1. CDR1 is MNHEY, CDR2 SVGEGT, per germline. CDR3 length: 14 amino acids. Here the CDR3 DNA reads TGTACCAGCAGTCCCGGGACAGGCCTGAGGGGCTACACCTTC. Translation gives CTSSPGTGLRGYTF.

There are a few counts of this clonotype. The genes are TRBV27 and TRBJ1-6; D remains ambiguous. The CDR3 runs to 13 residues. Germline V gene lookup returns CDR1 MNHEY and CDR2 SMNVEV (reference sequence). V lost 2 bases and J lost 6, with 5 bases in between. CDR3 sequence reads: CASSLTRNSPLHF. In nucleotides, the CDR3 is TGTGCCAGCAGTTTAACACGTAATTCACCCCTCCACTTT.

This clonotype has ten or more counts. The V gene is TRBV29-1, the J gene TRBJ1-1; TRBD1 aligns across 9 bases. Per the germline V gene, CDR1 is SQVTM and CDR2 is ANQGSEA. CDR3 length equals 15 residues. J lost 1 base, V lost 3 bases, and 6 bases had no gene match. CDR3 amino acids: CSVDLWDRENTEAFF. The CDR3 DNA reads TGCAGCGTTGATCTGTGGGACAGGGAGAACACTGAAGCTTTCTTT.

This clonotype was seen many times. The CDR3 loop reads CASSQGVGYQETQYF. CDR3 DNA sequence: TGTGCCAGCAGCCAAGGCGTGGGGTACCAAGAGACCCAGTACTTC. This rearrangement joins TRBV3-1 to TRBJ2-5; no definite D call. Trimming took off 1 base at V and 0 bases at J, with 9 bases between the two ends. This CDR3 has 15 amino acids. Germline CDR1 LGHDT, CDR2 YNNKEL (reference sequence).

This clonotype was found many times. The V call is TRBV20-1, the J call TRBJ2-7; D possibly corresponds to TRBD1 (5 bases). The CDR3 extends over 13 amino acids. Germline V gene sequence: CDR1 DFQATT, CDR2 SNEGSKA (reference sequence). Trimming removed 3 bases at V and 4 bases at J, with 13 bases between. The CDR3 loop is CSASEIRQYEQYF. CDR3 nucleotides: TGCAGTGCTAGCGAAATTAGACAGTACGAGCAGTACTTC.

This clonotype was seen repeatedly, ten times or more. The rearrangement links TRBV11-2 to TRBJ1-5; D gene uncertain. Germline V CDR1 and CDR2: SGHAT, FQNNGV. The CDR3 extends over 14 amino acids. V lost 3 bases and J lost 6, with 12 bases in between. DNA of the CDR3: TGTGCCAGCAGCTTCGGTGGGATTGGTCAGCCCCAGCATTTT. It encodes CASSFGGIGQPQHF.